This TCR beta chain was recovered during a study of CXCR3-negative and CXCR3-positive naive CD8 T cells. For the study at large: TRB reads totalled about 140 million, about 1.5 +/- 0.3 million per library.

The TRB cDNA libraries were prepared by 5' RACE with UMI labels. TCRdb re-called the 5' RACE reads, yielding one record per CDR3 amino acid sequence without DNA. The listing records about 57,000 distinct CDR3 sequences. Turning to this clonotype: Its antigen is undetermined.

CDR3 size: 11 residues. Germline CDR1 SEHNR, CDR2 FQNEAQ (reference sequence). General study points: Memory CD8+ T cell repertoires were far less diverse than both naive subsets. Hydrophobicity was higher for TRB CDR3s found in CXCR3-positive naive cells than in CXCR3-negative naive cells.

Sequencing was done on a sample of naive CXCR3+ CD8+ T cells from blood. The subset: CD45RO-CCR7+CD27+CD95- naive CD8+ T cells expressing CXCR3 (TNR3+). The clonotype comes from a human donor in good health. Some clones in this sample may be carry-over from other donors' samples. This chain links TRBV7-9 with TRBJ2-5. The CDR3: CAIGFGETQYF.